Below, 32 T cell receptor beta chains from the same sample are listed, as sequenced in a study of T cells in Graves' hyperthyroidism and ophthalmopathy. There were TCR beta CDR3 regions amplified from RNA transcripts. An initial round of RT-PCR targeting the TCR CDR3 relied on the HTBI primer set. TCRdb reprocessed the multiplex PCR reads with MiXCR, giving one entry per CDR3 protein. This sample has hundreds of thousands of distinct CDR3 sequences, with 15% to 20% found just once. Source material: blood. The receptors were gathered from a woman aged 18-35 years with Graves' ophthalmopathy.

This clonotype was observed a few times. The chain joins TRBV28 to TRBJ1-6; unclear D gene. Germline V gives CDR1 MDHEN, CDR2 SYDVKM. V dropped 1 base and J dropped 7 bases, with 11 bases sitting between them. This CDR3 is 15 amino acids long. Written as DNA, the CDR3 is TGTGCCAGCAGTTTATCAGTCTCAAACAATTCACCCCTCCACTTT. This codes for CASSLSVSNNSPLHF.

This chain links TRBV27 with TRBJ2-7; D is unclear. This CDR3 has 11 residues. The germline CDR1 and CDR2 sequences are MNHEY and SMNVEV (reference sequence). The V gene lost 3 bases and the J gene lost 5 bases, with 5 bases spanning the gap. CDR3 loop: CASSFFDEQYF. The CDR3 DNA reads as TGTGCCAGCAGTTTTTTCGACGAGCAGTACTTC.

This clonotype was seen more than once but under ten times. The V gene is TRBV10-3, the J gene TRBJ1-2; 7 bases line up with TRBD1. V was clipped by 3 bases and J by 7 bases; unmatched bases: 5. CDR1 is ENHRY, CDR2 SYGVKD, per germline. The CDR3 is 13 residues long. CDR3 bases: TGTGCCATCAGTGAAGACCGGGACAGTGGCTACACCTTC. Its translation: CAISEDRDSGYTF.

This clonotype has a count of ten or more. The chain has TRBV2 and TRBJ2-7, with 9 bases matching TRBD1. Germline assignment: CDR1 SNHLY and CDR2 FYNNEI. The junction had 3 bases not matched to a gene; V was cut back by 1 base and J by 2 bases. This CDR3 has 15 residues. Here the CDR3 reads CASSEGQGGPYEQYF. CDR3 in DNA: TGTGCCAGCAGTGAAGGACAGGGGGGTCCCTACGAGCAGTACTTC.

This clonotype was seen many times. The chain recombines TRBV29-1 with TRBJ2-3, with TRBD1 as a possible D gene (6 bases). V lost 4 bases and J lost 4, with 18 bases in between. CDR1 is SQVTM, CDR2 ANQGSEA, per germline. The CDR3 consists of 15 residues. CDR3 residues: CSVVGDTPTADTQYF. CDR3 coding DNA: TGCAGCGTTGTGGGGGACACCCCCACGGCAGATACGCAGTATTTT.

The table lists this clonotype with many counts. The J gene is TRBJ1-1, the V gene TRBV2, with D perhaps matching TRBD1 (6 bases). From germline, CDR1 is SNHLY and CDR2 FYNNEI. This CDR3 is built from 14 residues. Deletions cut 8 bases from V and 1 base from J, with 14 bases between. CDR3 sequence (DNA): TGTGCCAGCGGAACCGGGACATCGAACACTGAAGCTTTCTTT. This gives the protein CASGTGTSNTEAFF.

This clonotype has more than one count but fewer than ten. The chain joins TRBV6-1 to TRBJ1-2; weak D call: TRBD1 (5 bases). Germline CDR1 and CDR2: MNHNS and SASEGT. The V gene lost 6 bases and the J gene lost 2 bases, with 10 bases spanning the gap. The CDR3 covers 13 residues. CDR3 region: CASRYRTNYGYTF. CDR3 sequence (DNA): TGTGCCAGCAGGTATAGGACAAACTATGGCTACACCTTC.

This clonotype was recorded many times. The gene calls are TRBV30 and TRBJ1-2; no clear D. The CDR3 has 14 residues. Trimming removed 0 bases at V and 8 bases at J, with 16 bases between. CDR1 and CDR2 from the germline V gene are GTSNPN and SVGIG (reference sequence). In DNA, the CDR3 is TGTGCCTGGAGTGTACGAGGCAGCCTAAGAGGCTACACCTTC. It specifies CAWSVRGSLRGYTF.

There are a few counts of this clonotype. This chain uses TRBV20-1 with TRBJ1-3; 9 nucleotides line up with TRBD1. With V trimmed by 6 bases and J by 1 base, 4 bases remained unmatched. The CDR3 is made up of 14 amino acids. Germline CDR1 and CDR2: DFQATT and SNEGSKA (reference sequence). CDR3 protein: CSATQGASGNTIYF. The DNA of the CDR3 is TGCAGTGCCACACAGGGGGCATCTGGAAACACCATATATTTT.

This clonotype was observed many times. The CDR3 DNA reads as TGTGCCAGCAGCCAAGATCTGCTAGCGCCTTACAATGAGCAGTTCTTC. This gives the protein CASSQDLLAPYNEQFF. The chain is built from TRBV3-1 and TRBJ2-1; D may be TRBD2 (6 bases). The germline V gene has CDR1 LGHDT and CDR2 YNNKEL (reference sequence). CDR3 length: 16 residues. The germline V and J ends were trimmed by 0 bases and 4 bases, with 13 bases remaining between them.

This clonotype showed up many times. This sequence joins TRBV12-3 or TRBV12-4 and TRBJ1-2; TRBD1 matches 9 bases. V lost 7 bases, J lost 4 bases, and 7 bases stayed unmatched. The CDR3 is 14 amino acids. CDR3 loop: CASTATGGGYGYTF. The CDR3 nucleotides read TGTGCCAGCACCGCGACAGGGGGAGGCTATGGCTACACCTTC.

The chain uses TRBV27 and TRBJ2-1, with 8 bases matching TRBD2. CDR1 and CDR2 from the germline V gene are MNHEY and SMNVEV (reference sequence). The CDR3 has 15 residues. V lost 5 bases, J lost 8 bases, and 11 bases stayed unmatched. CDR3 sequence reads: CASSPTRGALYEQFF. In nucleotides, the CDR3 is TGTGCCAGCAGTCCCACGCGGGGGGCCCTGTATGAGCAGTTCTTC.

There are many counts of this clonotype. V usage is TRBV29-1 and J usage is TRBJ2-7, with 8 positions matching TRBD1. With V trimmed by 6 bases and J by 4 bases, 2 bases remained unmatched. The CDR3 is 11 residues long. Germline-derived CDR1 and CDR2 are SQVTM and ANQGSEA. This CDR3 reads CSVDRGYEQYF. The CDR3 nucleotides read TGCAGCGTCGACAGGGGTTACGAGCAGTACTTC.

This clonotype has ten or more counts. This chain connects TRBV20-1 to TRBJ1-5, with 7 bases that match TRBD1. Germline-derived CDR1 and CDR2 are DFQATT and SNEGSKA (reference sequence). V trimming: 3 bases; J trimming: 4 bases; junction bases outside the gene matches: 9. The CDR3 is 15 residues long. The CDR3 sequence is CSASPGDRVNQPQHF. CDR3 in DNA: TGCAGTGCTAGCCCAGGGGACAGAGTTAATCAGCCCCAGCATTTT.

The table lists this clonotype with many counts. The chain has TRBV20-1 and TRBJ2-3, with 10 bases identical to TRBD2. With 6 bases clipped from V and 0 bases from J, the junction kept 3 bases outside the gene matches. There are 14 residues in the CDR3. Germline V gives CDR1 DFQATT, CDR2 SNEGSKA (reference sequence). The CDR3 loop is CSAVSGGSTDTQYF. The CDR3 nucleotides read TGCAGTGCAGTTAGCGGGGGGAGCACAGATACGCAGTATTTT.

The sample holds many counts of this clonotype. The chain recombines TRBV27 with TRBJ1-1, with D unresolved. The CDR3 contains 14 residues. With 6 bases removed from V and 6 bases from J, the gap between germline ends came to 17 bases. Germline CDR1 reads MNHEY; CDR2 reads SMNVEV (reference sequence). This CDR3 reads CASSLGLDAAEAFF. CDR3 coding DNA: TGTGCCAGCAGCTTGGGTCTTGATGCTGCTGAAGCTTTCTTT.

This clonotype appeared many times. The genes are TRBV12-3 or TRBV12-4 and TRBJ2-3; D could derive from TRBD1 or TRBD2 (5 bases each). CDR3 length: 16 residues. The V gene lost 4 bases and the J gene lost 4 bases, with 18 bases spanning the gap. For the CDR3, the DNA is TGTGCCAGCAGTTCTCCGGTTGGGGGAGCGTCAGATACGCAGTATTTT. As protein: CASSSPVGGASDTQYF.

This clonotype showed up many times. V gene TRBV20-1 combines with J gene TRBJ1-5; D is unclear. The CDR3 has 13 residues. Between the trimmed V and J ends, which lost 6 bases and 1 base, there was a span of 10 bases. CDR1 DFQATT and CDR2 SNEGSKA come from the germline V gene (reference sequence). Here the CDR3 DNA reads TGCAGTGCAATACATCGGAGCAATCAGCCCCAGCATTTT. It is translated as CSAIHRSNQPQHF.

Of note for this clonotype: Given a much more abundant clone one base away, this may be a read error. The chain carries TRBV27 and TRBJ2-7; D may match TRBD1 or TRBD2 (5 bases each). The germline V gene has CDR1 MNHEY and CDR2 SMNVEV (reference sequence). CDR3 length: 12 residues. Trimming stripped 6 bases from V and 7 bases from J, with 13 bases between. Written as DNA, the CDR3 is TGTGCCAGCAGCAGGGAAGCGGATGAGCAGTACTTC. Amino acids: CASSREADEQYF.

This clonotype was seen ten or more times. The V and J genes are TRBV7-3 and TRBJ2-3; no firm D call. Germline V gene lookup returns CDR1 SGHTA and CDR2 FQGTGA. The V gene lost 5 bases and the J gene lost 4 bases, with 19 bases spanning the gap. The CDR3 runs 16 residues. The CDR3: CASSPVTAVVADTQYF. The CDR3 DNA reads as TGTGCCAGCAGCCCTGTCACTGCCGTGGTTGCAGATACGCAGTATTTT.

This clonotype was detected many times. The rearrangement uses TRBV18 and TRBJ2-7; no reliable D call. V was shortened by 0 bases and J by 3 bases, with 9 bases between the two germline ends. Germline CDR1 is KGHSH and CDR2 is LQKENI. The CDR3 consists of 14 residues. The CDR3 coding sequence is TGTGCCAGCTCACCACCCTCCGGGCGCTACGAGCAGTACTTC. This sequence encodes CASSPPSGRYEQYF.

This clonotype was seen repeatedly, ten times or more. This chain links TRBV10-3 with TRBJ2-1, with a tentative D call TRBD2 (6 bases). V was trimmed by 11 bases and J by 4 bases, leaving 21 bases between them. The CDR3 sequence is 15 residues long. The germline V gene has CDR1 ENHRY and CDR2 SYGVKD. The CDR3 sequence: CASSLGGDSYNEQFF. The DNA of the CDR3 is TGTGCCTCATCCCTGGGGGGAGATTCGTACAATGAGCAGTTCTTC.

The chain carries TRBV5-6 and TRBJ1-3; no firm D call. Germline CDR1 is SGHDT and CDR2 is YYEEEE. Trimming removed 5 bases at V and 0 bases at J, with 12 bases between. This CDR3 is 15 amino acids long. The CDR3 is CASSPDPSSGNTIYF. CDR3 nucleotide sequence: TGTGCCAGCAGTCCTGACCCCAGCTCTGGAAACACCATATATTTT.

The CDR3 is CASSLPREVNEQFF. The CDR3 DNA reads as TGTGCCAGCAGTTTACCTAGAGAAGTGAATGAGCAGTTCTTC. The chain combines TRBV28 with TRBJ2-1, with no clear D. Germline assignment: CDR1 MDHEN and CDR2 SYDVKM. The length of the CDR3 is 14 residues. Trimming removed 2 bases at V and 7 bases at J, with 12 bases between.

This clonotype was detected a few times. The rearrangement joins TRBV29-1 to TRBJ1-5; TRBD1 is a possible D gene (5 bases). CDR1 is SQVTM, CDR2 ANQGSEA, per germline. V shed 4 bases and J shed 2 bases, with 12 bases lying between them. CDR3 length: 14 residues. In DNA, the CDR3 is TGCAGCGTTGGAGACAGTAGGCGCAATCAGCCCCAGCATTTT. As protein: CSVGDSRRNQPQHF.

The table lists this clonotype with a few counts. The rearrangement joins TRBV5-1 to TRBJ1-1; the D gene is possibly TRBD1 (6 bases). The germline CDR1 and CDR2 sequences are SGHRS and YFSETQ. V was clipped by 4 bases and J by 2 bases, with 12 bases between them. The CDR3 sequence is 14 residues long. The CDR3 DNA follows: TGCGCCAGCAGCCCCGGACAGCAAAACACTGAAGCTTTCTTT. Encoded protein: CASSPGQQNTEAFF.

This chain uses TRBV5-5 with TRBJ1-6; a weak D match, TRBD1 (5 bases). Germline-derived CDR1 and CDR2 are SGHKS and YYEKEE (reference sequence). The CDR3 loop spans 13 amino acids. V lost 6 bases to trimming and J lost 10 bases, with 14 bases between them. The CDR3 coding sequence is TGTGCCAGCAATCCGGACACATACTCACCCCTCCACTTT. Protein product: CASNPDTYSPLHF. The whole variable domain, remainder taken from reference TRBV5-5 and TRBJ1-6, is DAGVTQSPTHLIKTRGQQVTLRCSPISGHKSVSWYQQVLGQGPQFIFQYYEKEERGRGNFPDRFSARQFPNYSSELNVNALLLGDSALYLCASNPDTYSPLHFGNGTRLTVT.

The V gene is TRBV5-4, the J gene TRBJ1-6, with D perhaps TRBD1 (5 bases). Trimming left V 0 bases short and J 0 bases short, with 16 bases between. The CDR3 has 19 residues. CDR1 is SGHNT and CDR2 is YYREEE in the germline V gene (reference sequence). The CDR3 bases are TGTGCCAGCAGCTTGGACACGGGGGACCTTAGCTCCTATAATTCACCCCTCCACTTT. Protein: CASSLDTGDLSSYNSPLHF.

The table lists this clonotype with many counts. The V and J genes are TRBV2 and TRBJ1-2; no reliable D call. V was trimmed by 8 bases and J by 0 bases, leaving 13 bases between them. The germline CDR1 and CDR2 sequences are SNHLY and FYNNEI. The CDR3 covers 14 residues. CDR3: CASLPSVANYGYTF. In DNA form, the CDR3 reads TGTGCCAGCCTACCCTCAGTAGCTAACTATGGCTACACCTTC.

In regard to this clonotype: Possible read error: a much larger clone is one base away. The rearrangement joins TRBV20-1 to TRBJ2-7, with 10 positions matching TRBD2. Germline CDR1 reads DFQATT; CDR2 reads SNEGSKA (reference sequence). Trimming cost V 4 bases and J 7 bases; bases outside gene matches: 10. This CDR3 contains 14 residues. CDR3 nucleotide sequence: TGCAGTGCTACGGTGGGACTAGCGCGTGTTGAGCAGTACTTC. Protein sequence: CSATVGLARVEQYF.

The CDR3 nucleotides are TGTGCCAGCAGCTTGGGGACAGGGGGCATCACGGGCAATCAGCCCCAGCATTTT. It encodes CASSLGTGGITGNQPQHF. The chain combines TRBV5-5 with TRBJ1-5; 11 bases fit TRBD1. This CDR3 is 18 amino acids long. The V gene end was trimmed by 0 bases and the J gene end by 2 bases; junction bases not matched to a gene: 7. CDR1 is SGHKS and CDR2 is YYEKEE in the germline V gene (reference sequence).

This clonotype has just a few counts. A much larger clone differs from this one at a single base, so this may be a read error. The J gene is TRBJ2-7, the V gene TRBV12-3 or TRBV12-4, with D unresolved. Between the trimmed V and J ends, which lost 2 bases and 2 bases, there was a span of 19 bases. The CDR3 has 17 amino acids. CDR3 sequence (DNA): TGTGCCAGCAGTTTAAAATCCCAGGCTCATCGCCCCTACGAGCAGTACTTC. As protein: CASSLKSQAHRPYEQYF.